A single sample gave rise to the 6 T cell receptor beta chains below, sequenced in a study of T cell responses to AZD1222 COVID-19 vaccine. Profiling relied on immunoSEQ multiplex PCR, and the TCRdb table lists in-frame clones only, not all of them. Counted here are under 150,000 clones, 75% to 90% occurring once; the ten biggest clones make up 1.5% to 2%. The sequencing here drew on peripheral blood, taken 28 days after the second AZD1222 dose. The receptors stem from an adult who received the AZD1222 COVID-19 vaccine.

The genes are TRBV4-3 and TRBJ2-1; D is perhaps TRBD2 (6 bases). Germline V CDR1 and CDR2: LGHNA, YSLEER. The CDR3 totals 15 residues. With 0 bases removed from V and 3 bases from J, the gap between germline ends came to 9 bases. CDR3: CASSQDLGSYNEQFF. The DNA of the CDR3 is TGCGCCAGCAGCCAAGATCTCGGGAGCTACAATGAGCAGTTCTTC.

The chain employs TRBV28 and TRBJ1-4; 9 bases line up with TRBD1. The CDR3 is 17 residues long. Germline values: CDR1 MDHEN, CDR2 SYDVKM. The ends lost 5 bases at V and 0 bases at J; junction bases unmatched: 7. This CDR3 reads CASSTGTGRSTNEKLFF. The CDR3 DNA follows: TGTGCCAGCAGTACGGGGACAGGGCGTTCAACTAATGAAAAACTGTTTTTT. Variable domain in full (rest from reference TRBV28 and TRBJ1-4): DVKVTQSSRYLVKRTGEKVFLECVQDMDHENMFWYRQDPGLGLRLIYFSYDVKMKEKGDIPEGYSVSREKKERFSLILESASTNQTSMYLCASSTGTGRSTNEKLFFGSGTQLSVL.

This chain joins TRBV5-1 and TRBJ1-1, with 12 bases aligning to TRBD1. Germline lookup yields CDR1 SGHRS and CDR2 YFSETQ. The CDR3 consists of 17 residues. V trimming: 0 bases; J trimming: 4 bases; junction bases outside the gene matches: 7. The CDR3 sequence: CASSLVGTGGAGTEAFF. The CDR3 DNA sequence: TGCGCCAGCAGCTTGGTAGGGACAGGGGGCGCGGGCACTGAAGCTTTCTTT.

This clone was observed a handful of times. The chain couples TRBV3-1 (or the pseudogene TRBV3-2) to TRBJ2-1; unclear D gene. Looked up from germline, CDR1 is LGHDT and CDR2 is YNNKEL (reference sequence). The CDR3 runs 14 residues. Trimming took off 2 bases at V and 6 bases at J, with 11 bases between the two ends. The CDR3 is CASSQFRIGNEQFF. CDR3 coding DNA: TGTGCCAGCAGCCAATTCAGAATTGGCAATGAGCAGTTCTTC.

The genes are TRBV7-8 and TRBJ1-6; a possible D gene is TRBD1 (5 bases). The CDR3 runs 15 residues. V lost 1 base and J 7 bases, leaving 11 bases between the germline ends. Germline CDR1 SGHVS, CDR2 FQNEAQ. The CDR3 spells CASSLGQGGNSPLHF. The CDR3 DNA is TGTGCCAGCAGCTTAGGGCAGGGAGGGAATTCACCCCTCCACTTT. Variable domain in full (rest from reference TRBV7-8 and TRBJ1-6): GAGVSQSPRYKVAKRGQDVALRCDPISGHVSLFWYQQALGQGPEFLTYFQNEAQLDKSGLPSDRFFAERPEGSVSTLKIQRTQQEDSAVYLCASSLGQGGNSPLHFGNGTRLTVT.

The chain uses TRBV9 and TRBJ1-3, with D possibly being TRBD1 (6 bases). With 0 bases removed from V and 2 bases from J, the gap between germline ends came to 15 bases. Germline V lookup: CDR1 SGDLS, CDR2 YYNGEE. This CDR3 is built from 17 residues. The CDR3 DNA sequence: TGTGCCAGCAGCGTAGCATCACAGGGACTTCCTGGAAACACCATATATTTT. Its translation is CASSVASQGLPGNTIYF.